The rows below give T cell receptor beta chains drawn from one sample of a study of cytomegalovirus exposure and HLA in healthy donors. Sequencing used immunoSEQ multiplex PCR; TCRdb keeps in-frame clones, though not all of them. The sample shows approximately 92,000 clones, about three quarters of them seen only once. The sequenced sample was PBMCs. These receptors were collected from a middle-aged man in good health and CMV-seropositive. CDR3s include the opening cysteine and the closing phenylalanine or tryptophan. A D gene is named only where the DNA matches it firmly. The size field is filled for only some rows; it gives once, few, many or a size class.

V	size	D	J	DNA	CDR3
TRBV7-2	.	.	TRBJ2-2	TGTGCCAGCAGCTTAGCTCAGGGGGGAGGAACCGGGGAGCTGTTTTTT	CASSLAQGGGTGELFF
TRBV7-3	.	.	TRBJ1-1	TGTGCCAGCAGCGAAACAGTGAACACTGAAGCTTTCTTT	CASSETVNTEAFF
TRBV6-1	.	TRBD1	TRBJ1-5	TGTGCCAGCAGTACCGGACAGGGAGCTCAGCCCCAGCATTTT	CASSTGQGAQPQHF
TRBV18	once	.	TRBJ2-5	TGTGCCAGCTCACCACCGAGTAGAGAGACCCAGTACTTC	CASSPPSRETQYF
TRBV5-6	.	.	TRBJ2-5	TGTGCCAGCAGCCCATTTCTGGCAGAGACCCAGTACTTC	CASSPFLAETQYF
TRBV6-6	.	.	TRBJ2-3	TGTGCCAGCAGCCTGGACAGTGTTAGCACAGATACGCAGTATTTT	CASSLDSVSTDTQYF
TRBV6-5	.	.	TRBJ2-5	TGTGCCAGCAGTTACTCCTTTAGAGGGTTTCAAGAGACCCAGTACTTC	CASSYSFRGFQETQYF
TRBV6-1	.	TRBD1	TRBJ1-1	TGTGCCAGCAGTAAGGGACAGCTGAACACTGAAGCTTTCTTT	CASSKGQLNTEAFF
TRBV7-9	few	TRBD2	TRBJ2-3	TGTGCCAGCAGCTTAGGAAGTAGCGGGGGGACAGATACGCAGTATTTT	CASSLGSSGGTDTQYF
TRBV5-1	.	TRBD2	TRBJ2-2	TGCGCCAGCAGCCAAGCTTTAGTAGCGGGGGTTTTTGCCGGGGAGCTGTTTTTT	CASSQALVAGVFAGELFF
TRBV18	.	.	TRBJ1-2	TGTGCCAGCTCACCAGACAGCCTGCATGATGGCTACACCTTC	CASSPDSLHDGYTF
TRBV7-9	.	.	TRBJ1-5	TGTGCCAGCAGCTTCCCGGATCAGCCCCAGCATTTT	CASSFPDQPQHF
TRBV7-2	.	TRBD1	TRBJ2-1	TGTGCCAGCAGCTCCGACAGGGTTTTTGGCAATGAGCAGTTCTTC	CASSSDRVFGNEQFF
TRBV23-1	.	.	TRBJ2-7	TGCGCCAGCCTCCGGGACACCTACGAGCAGTACTTC	CASLRDTYEQYF
TRBV7-3	once	TRBD2	TRBJ2-1	TGTGCCAGCAGCCCCCTGAGCGGGGGCTATGAGCAGTTCTTC	CASSPLSGGYEQFF
TRBV18	.	TRBD2	TRBJ2-1	TGTGCCAGCTCCGGACTAGCGGGGGATGGTGAGCAGTTCTTC	CASSGLAGDGEQFF
TRBV5-6	few	TRBD2	TRBJ2-1	TGTGCCAGCAGCGCGGGGGGGATCAGTAATGAGCAGTTCTTC	CASSAGGISNEQFF
TRBV5-1	.	.	TRBJ1-1	TGCGCCAGCAGCTTTGAGACTGAAGCTTTCTTT	CASSFETEAFF
TRBV19	few	.	TRBJ2-1	TGTGCCAGTAGTATACTAGCGACTAACAATGAGCAGTTCTTC	CASSILATNNEQFF
TRBV4-2	once	.	TRBJ1-4	TGTGCCAGCAGCCAAGATCGAGGGGGGGGCCGGGAGGCAACTAATGAAAAACTGTTTTTT	CASSQDRGGGREATNEKLFF
TRBV7-2	.	TRBD1	TRBJ1-5	TGTGCCAGCAGCGTATGGGACAGTAGCAATCAGCCCCAGCATTTT	CASSVWDSSNQPQHF
TRBV7-2	.	.	TRBJ1-4	TGTGCCAGCAGCCTGACAGGAAGTAATGAAAAACTGTTTTTT	CASSLTGSNEKLFF